These 18 T cell receptor beta chains were all obtained from the same sample, sequenced in a study of T cells in Graves' hyperthyroidism and ophthalmopathy. What was amplified from RNA transcripts were TCR beta CDR3 regions. Initially, a first-round RT-PCR of the TCR CDR3 employed the HTBI primer set. In TCRdb, the multiplex PCR reads were re-called with MiXCR into one record per CDR3 protein. The table records under 750,000 distinct CDR3 sequences, about 19% of them present only once. Material: blood. These receptors originate from a woman in her 50s with Graves' hyperthyroidism that later progressed to Graves' ophthalmopathy.

This clonotype was seen repeatedly, ten times or more. The chain uses TRBV2 and TRBJ2-5, with D perhaps TRBD1 or TRBD2 (6 bases each). Germline CDR1 reads SNHLY; CDR2 reads FYNNEI. This CDR3 has 15 residues. Trimming cost V 1 base and J 2 bases, with 11 bases left between them. CDR3 in DNA: TGTGCCAGCAGTGAAGTGGGGGGCGAACAAGAGACCCAGTACTTC. Residues: CASSEVGGEQETQYF.

This clonotype showed up many times. V and J are TRBV20-1 and TRBJ2-7; TRBD1 agrees at 9 bases. The length of the CDR3 is 13 residues. Germline V CDR1 and CDR2: DFQATT, SNEGSKA (reference sequence). The ends lost 7 bases at V and 5 bases at J; junction bases unmatched: 9. CDR3 sequence: CSVGGTGGNEQYF. In DNA form, the CDR3 reads TGCAGTGTCGGCGGAACAGGGGGCAACGAGCAGTACTTC.

This clonotype was observed at least ten times. The CDR3 sequence: CASMRGDNEQFF. CDR3 coding DNA: TGTGCCAGCATGCGGGGTGACAATGAGCAGTTCTTC. The chain couples TRBV2 to TRBJ2-1, with D possibly being TRBD2 (6 bases). V shed 7 bases and J shed 5 bases, with 9 bases lying between them. Germline CDR1 and CDR2: SNHLY and FYNNEI. CDR3 length: 12 residues.

This chain links TRBV7-8 with TRBJ1-3; D may be TRBD1 (5 bases). Germline lookup yields CDR1 SGHVS and CDR2 FQNEAQ. V shed 5 bases and J shed 2 bases, with 19 bases lying between them. The CDR3 length is 17 residues. This CDR3 is CASSAPPRGAAGNTIYF. CDR3 coding DNA: TGTGCCAGCAGCGCGCCCCCGAGGGGCGCGGCTGGAAACACCATATATTTT.

V and J are TRBV6-6 and TRBJ2-1; D not resolved. Trimming pared 2 bases from V and 4 bases from J, leaving 6 bases between. Per the germline V gene, CDR1 is MNHNY and CDR2 is SVGAGI (reference sequence). CDR3 length: 13 amino acids. This CDR3 reads CASSYRVYNEQFF. The CDR3 DNA reads TGTGCCAGCAGTTACAGGGTTTACAATGAGCAGTTCTTC.

There are a few counts of this clonotype. The V call is TRBV5-4, the J call TRBJ2-4; 13 nucleotides align to TRBD2. The CDR3 contains 18 residues. The V and J ends lost 3 bases and 0 bases, in that order; junction bases with no gene match: 6. The germline V gene has CDR1 SGHNT and CDR2 YYREEE (reference sequence). CDR3 protein: CASSSGLAGVLAKNIQYF. DNA for the CDR3: TGTGCCAGCAGCTCCGGACTAGCGGGGGTACTAGCCAAAAACATTCAGTACTTC.

The chain recombines TRBV20-1 with TRBJ2-3, with 7 bases identical to TRBD2. The CDR3 is 15 amino acids. V shed 0 bases, J shed 6 bases, and the junction held 9 bases outside the gene matches. The germline CDR1 and CDR2 sequences are DFQATT and SNEGSKA (reference sequence). The CDR3: CSARESGASGDTQYF. CDR3 in DNA: TGCAGTGCTAGAGAAAGCGGGGCGAGCGGGGATACGCAGTATTTT.

The rearrangement links TRBV27 to TRBJ2-7, with D unresolved. The germline CDR1 and CDR2 sequences are MNHEY and SMNVEV (reference sequence). The CDR3 covers 13 residues. The V gene lost 3 bases and the J gene lost 3 bases, with 9 bases spanning the gap. CDR3 sequence (DNA): TGTGCCAGCAGTTTCCGGTACTACTACGAGCAGTACTTC. Amino acid sequence: CASSFRYYYEQYF.

This clonotype was recorded at least ten times. The chain combines TRBV7-8 with TRBJ2-7; tentative D call: TRBD1 (5 bases). Trimming stripped 0 bases from V and 8 bases from J, with 11 bases between. The germline V gene encodes CDR1 SGHVS and CDR2 FQNEAQ. CDR3 length: 13 residues. The CDR3 loop is CASSLALGRKQYF. CDR3 nucleotides: TGTGCCAGCAGCTTAGCGCTGGGGCGGAAGCAGTACTTC.

This clonotype appeared a few times. The chain combines TRBV4-1 with TRBJ2-2; 8 nucleotides agree with TRBD1. V was clipped by 1 base and J by 7 bases; unmatched bases: 2. The CDR3 sequence is 14 residues long. From germline, CDR1 is MGHRA and CDR2 YSYEKL. The CDR3 DNA reads as TGCGCCAGCAGCCAAGCGACAGGGGTCGGGGAGCTGTTTTTT. It encodes CASSQATGVGELFF.

The chain has TRBV20-1 and TRBJ1-6, with D perhaps matching TRBD1 (5 bases). The CDR3 contains 14 residues. From germline, CDR1 is DFQATT and CDR2 SNEGSKA (reference sequence). V shed 2 bases and J shed 3 bases, with 8 bases lying between them. The chain's CDR3 is CSARQGFYNSPLHF. CDR3 nucleotides: TGCAGTGCTAGACAGGGCTTCTATAATTCACCCCTCCACTTT.

This clonotype was recorded a few times. The junction and the germline gene differ at one end; a read error may be behind it. The chain joins TRBV20-1 to TRBJ1-1; 8 bases fit TRBD1. Germline V gene data show CDR1 as DFQATT and CDR2 as SNEGSKA (reference sequence). CDR3 length: 14 residues. The chain's CDR3 is CSARDRGWGTEAFF. The CDR3 nucleotides read TGCAGTGCTCGAGACAGGGGATGGGGAACTGAAGCTTTCTTT.

Ten or more counts support this clonotype. V and J are TRBV12-5 and TRBJ1-1; D uncertain. The CDR3 consists of 13 residues. From germline, CDR1 is LGHNT and CDR2 FRNRAP. The germline V and J ends were trimmed by 0 bases and 8 bases, with 10 bases remaining between them. The CDR3 loop reads CASGLVPSQEAFF. In nucleotides, the CDR3 is TGTGCTAGTGGTTTGGTACCATCACAGGAAGCTTTCTTT.

The chain combines TRBV20-1 with TRBJ1-1; TRBD1 might be the D (5 bases). Germline V lookup: CDR1 DFQATT, CDR2 SNEGSKA (reference sequence). The CDR3 loop spans 16 amino acids. The V end lost 0 bases, the J end lost 0 bases, and 14 bases lay between the germline ends. CDR3 amino acids: CSARDVGHIMNTEAFF. In DNA form, the CDR3 reads TGCAGTGCTAGAGATGTCGGACACATCATGAACACTGAAGCTTTCTTT.

As for this clonotype: A read error is possible here, since a much larger clone lies one base away. This chain connects TRBV7-3 to TRBJ2-2; 8 positions agree with TRBD1. Germline CDR1 reads SGHTA; CDR2 reads FQGTGA. V shed 6 bases and J 4 bases; nucleotides not matched to a gene: 10. CDR3 length: 16 amino acids. The CDR3 DNA is TGTGCCAGCAGATCCCCATGGACAGGGAGCACCGGGGAGCTGTTTTTT. Translation: CASRSPWTGSTGELFF.

This clonotype turned up a few times. This rearrangement joins TRBV4-1 to TRBJ1-5; TRBD1 matches at 7 bases. V was pared by 1 base and J by 2 bases, with 5 bases of the junction left unmatched. Germline lookup yields CDR1 MGHRA and CDR2 YSYEKL. The CDR3 covers 16 residues. The CDR3 bases are TGCGCCAGCAGCCAAGCCAGGGGGGACGGCAATCAGCCCCAGCATTTT. It codes for CASSQARGDGNQPQHF.

This clonotype was counted between two and nine times. The chain uses TRBV4-1 and TRBJ1-6; D gene uncertain. Deletions cut 2 bases from V and 5 bases from J, with 13 bases between. CDR3 length: 16 amino acids. Germline CDR1 reads MGHRA; CDR2 reads YSYEKL. DNA for the CDR3: TGCGCCAGCAGCCAAACAGTCGAAACAAATAATTCACCCCTCCACTTT. It codes for CASSQTVETNNSPLHF.

Many counts were recorded for this clonotype. The genes are TRBV2 and TRBJ2-5; possibly TRBD1 for D (6 bases). This CDR3 contains 12 residues. Trimming pared 8 bases from V and 2 bases from J, leaving 9 bases between. Per germline, CDR1 SNHLY and CDR2 FYNNEI. CDR3 sequence (DNA): TGTGCCAGCCACAGGGATCAAGAGACCCAGTACTTC. Its translation: CASHRDQETQYF.